What follows are 8 T cell receptor beta chains derived from one specimen sequenced in a study of blood T cell repertoires in COVID-19. The assay was immunoSEQ multiplex PCR, and TCRdb's table has in-frame clones only and misses some. This table has about 76,000 clones, 60% to 80% appearing once. The specimen sequenced was peripheral blood. These receptors were collected from a human donor in a cohort sampled during active COVID-19.

As for this clone: The junction departs from germline at one end; a sequencing error may be responsible. This chain's CDR3 is CSVEGGTGHYGYTF. As DNA, the CDR3 is TGCAGCGTAGAAGGGGGGACAGGGCACTATGGCTACACCTTC. The chain employs TRBV29-1 and TRBJ1-2, with 9 bases fitting TRBD1. CDR1 and CDR2 (germline): SQVTM, ANQGSEA. This CDR3 is 14 amino acids long.

The V call is TRBV12-3 or TRBV12-4, the J call TRBJ2-7; D might be TRBD2 (5 bases). The V end lost 7 bases, the J end lost 7 bases, and 17 bases lay between the germline ends. The CDR3 runs to 13 residues. This CDR3 reads CASNARELGEQYF. The CDR3 nucleotides are TGTGCCAGCAACGCGAGGGAACTTGGGGAGCAGTACTTC.

J is TRBJ2-6 and V is TRBV10-3, with TRBD1 matching over 11 bases. The trim removed 5 bases at V and 2 bases at J, leaving 14 bases unmatched. This CDR3 spans 20 amino acids. CDR1 ENHRY and CDR2 SYGVKD come from the germline V gene. As DNA, the CDR3 is TGTGCCATCAGTACCGCCCTTCCCGGGACAGGGGGAGCTGGGGCCAACGTCCTGACTTTC. It yields the protein CAISTALPGTGGAGANVLTF.

The chain carries TRBV7-2 and TRBJ1-4, with D tentatively TRBD1 (6 bases). V was trimmed by 5 bases and J by 8 bases, leaving 21 bases between them. The CDR3 totals 16 residues. Germline values: CDR1 SGHTA, CDR2 FQGNSA. CDR3 DNA sequence: TGTGCCAGCAGCACAATAAGGGGCAGGGGAGGGGAAAAACTGTTTTTT. Translation: CASSTIRGRGGEKLFF.

With regard to this clone: Other DNA sequences in this specimen translate into the identical CDR3. The J gene is TRBJ1-2, the V gene TRBV18; no firm D call. Germline CDR1 KGHSH, CDR2 LQKENI. This CDR3 region has 14 residues. Trimming stripped 2 bases from V and 2 bases from J, with 9 bases between. DNA for the CDR3: TGTGCCAGCTCACCATACGACAAAAACTATGGCTACACCTTC. Translated, it gives CASSPYDKNYGYTF. Full variable domain (outside the CDR3, taken from reference TRBV18 and TRBJ1-2): NAGVMQNPRHLVRRRGQEARLRCSPMKGHSHVYWYRQLPEEGLKFMVYLQKENIIDESGMPKERFSAEFPKEGPSILRIQQVVRGDSAAYFCASSPYDKNYGYTFGSGTRLTVV.

V and J are TRBV18 and TRBJ1-1, with a weak D call TRBD1 (6 bases). The germline V gene has CDR1 KGHSH and CDR2 LQKENI. The length of the CDR3 is 13 residues. V gave up 3 bases and J gave up 4 bases, with 9 bases separating them. The CDR3 sequence is CASSPKQGTEAFF. The CDR3 bases are TGTGCCAGCTCACCTAAACAGGGCACTGAAGCTTTCTTT.

This clone was seen once. J is TRBJ2-1 and V is TRBV5-1; 9 bases line up with TRBD2. V shed 0 bases and J 7 bases; nucleotides not matched to a gene: 5. Per germline, CDR1 SGHRS and CDR2 YFSETQ. CDR3 length equals 15 residues. CDR3 loop: CASSLVISGSNEQFF. The CDR3 bases are TGCGCCAGCAGCTTGGTGATTAGCGGGAGTAATGAGCAGTTCTTC.

This chain joins TRBV7-9 and TRBJ2-5; perhaps TRBD1 as D (6 bases). The V and J ends lost 1 base and 3 bases respectively, with 15 bases between them. Germline V gene lookup returns CDR1 SEHNR and CDR2 FQNEAQ (reference sequence). CDR3 length: 16 amino acids. This CDR3 is CASSLVTGAGEETQYF. Here the CDR3 DNA reads TGTGCCAGCAGCTTAGTAACCGGGGCAGGGGAAGAGACCCAGTACTTC.